This T cell receptor (beta chain) was sequenced during a study of cytomegalovirus exposure and HLA in healthy donors. Overall study results and limits: The tendency of first-cohort TCR clusters to co-occur in the roughly 120 validation repertoires was identified by a subsequent analysis. Overall, roughly 160 TCR beta chains were annotated as cytomegalovirus-associated.

Donors came from a validation cohort of over a hundred subjects, distinct from the first 666-subject cohort. TCRdb keeps only in-frame clones here, not all; method: immunoSEQ multiplex PCR. The table has hundreds of thousands of clones, 80% to 90% seen once. Germline V gene sequence: CDR1 ENHRY, CDR2 SYGVKD. V lost 2 bases, J lost 1 base, and 12 bases lay in between. This CDR3 has 15 residues. Remarks on this clone: What it binds is unknown.

The source material was PBMCs. The chain carries TRBV10-3 and TRBJ2-7; TRBD2 is a possible D gene (5 bases). This clonotype was sampled from a young woman in good health and CMV-seropositive. For the CDR3, the DNA is TGTGCCATCAGTGAGGTGGGGAGCCTATCCTACGAGCAGTACTTC. This sequence encodes CAISEVGSLSYEQYF.